The clone carrying this TCR beta chain was picked up a small number of times. No antigen is known for it. The sample is drawn from a study of response to subunit inactivated influenza vaccine. Overall study results and limits: That few new T cells are recruited by each seasonal influenza vaccination was the authors' suggestion.

This CDR3 region has 13 residues. Looked up from germline, CDR1 is LGHDT and CDR2 is YNNKEL (reference sequence). Trimming pared 7 bases from V and 0 bases from J, leaving 10 bases between. TCRdb itself ran the RT-PCR reads through MiXCR, one entry per CDR3 protein. Of about 520,000 distinct CDR3 sequences in the sample, roughly 27% were seen once. The chain joins TRBV3-1 to TRBJ2-7; possibly TRBD1 for D (6 bases). This receptor was obtained from a man aged 45-65 years who received an inactivated influenza vaccine. The sample was CD4+ T cells sorted from PBMCs, taken 5 days after vaccination. The CDR3 spells CASTQQGSYEQYF. CDR3 nucleotide sequence: TGTGCCAGCACTCAACAGGGCTCCTACGAGCAGTACTTC.